The 4 T cell receptor beta chains given below trace back to one sample, sequenced in a study of blood T cell repertoires in COVID-19. Assay used: immunoSEQ multiplex PCR; TCRdb lists only in-frame clones, some missing. The sample includes 200,000 to 300,000 clones, 92% seen only once; the top ten take over 0.8%. The sample was peripheral blood. The receptors shown here come from a man aged 25-40 years with COVID-19, enrolled during active disease.

The chain couples TRBV9 to TRBJ1-2; 7 nucleotides match TRBD1. This CDR3 contains 15 residues. Germline V gene sequence: CDR1 SGDLS, CDR2 YYNGEE. Trimming cost V 0 bases and J 3 bases; bases outside gene matches: 5. The CDR3 region is CASSVGTGPYYGYTF. In DNA form, the CDR3 reads TGTGCCAGCAGCGTAGGGACAGGTCCTTACTATGGCTACACCTTC.

This rearrangement joins TRBV21-1 to TRBJ2-5; the table's D call TRBD2 went unverified against the DNA. TRBV21-1 counts as a pseudogene. This CDR3 contains 13 residues. CDR3: CKRSGGALETQYF. The DNA for the CDR3 is TGTAAAAGGAGCGGGGGGGCCCTTGAGACCCAGTACTTC.

The genes are TRBV28 and TRBJ2-7; 9 bases agree with TRBD1. Germline trimming cut 3 bases from V and 3 bases from J; bases unmatched to any gene: 9. The length of the CDR3 is 16 residues. The V gene's germline CDR1 is MDHEN and CDR2 SYDVKM. The CDR3 coding sequence is TGTGCCAGCAGTTTTGCTGCGTGGACAGGGGACTACGAGCAGTACTTC. This sequence encodes CASSFAAWTGDYEQYF.

The rearrangement uses TRBV10-1 and TRBJ2-2; TRBD1 matches at 10 bases. V lost 6 bases, J lost 5 bases, and 6 bases stayed unmatched. CDR3 length: 15 residues. Germline V gives CDR1 WNHNN, CDR2 SYGVQD (reference sequence). The CDR3 is CASSRDRGYTGELFF. CDR3 coding DNA: TGCGCCAGCAGCAGGGACAGGGGTTATACCGGGGAGCTGTTTTTT.